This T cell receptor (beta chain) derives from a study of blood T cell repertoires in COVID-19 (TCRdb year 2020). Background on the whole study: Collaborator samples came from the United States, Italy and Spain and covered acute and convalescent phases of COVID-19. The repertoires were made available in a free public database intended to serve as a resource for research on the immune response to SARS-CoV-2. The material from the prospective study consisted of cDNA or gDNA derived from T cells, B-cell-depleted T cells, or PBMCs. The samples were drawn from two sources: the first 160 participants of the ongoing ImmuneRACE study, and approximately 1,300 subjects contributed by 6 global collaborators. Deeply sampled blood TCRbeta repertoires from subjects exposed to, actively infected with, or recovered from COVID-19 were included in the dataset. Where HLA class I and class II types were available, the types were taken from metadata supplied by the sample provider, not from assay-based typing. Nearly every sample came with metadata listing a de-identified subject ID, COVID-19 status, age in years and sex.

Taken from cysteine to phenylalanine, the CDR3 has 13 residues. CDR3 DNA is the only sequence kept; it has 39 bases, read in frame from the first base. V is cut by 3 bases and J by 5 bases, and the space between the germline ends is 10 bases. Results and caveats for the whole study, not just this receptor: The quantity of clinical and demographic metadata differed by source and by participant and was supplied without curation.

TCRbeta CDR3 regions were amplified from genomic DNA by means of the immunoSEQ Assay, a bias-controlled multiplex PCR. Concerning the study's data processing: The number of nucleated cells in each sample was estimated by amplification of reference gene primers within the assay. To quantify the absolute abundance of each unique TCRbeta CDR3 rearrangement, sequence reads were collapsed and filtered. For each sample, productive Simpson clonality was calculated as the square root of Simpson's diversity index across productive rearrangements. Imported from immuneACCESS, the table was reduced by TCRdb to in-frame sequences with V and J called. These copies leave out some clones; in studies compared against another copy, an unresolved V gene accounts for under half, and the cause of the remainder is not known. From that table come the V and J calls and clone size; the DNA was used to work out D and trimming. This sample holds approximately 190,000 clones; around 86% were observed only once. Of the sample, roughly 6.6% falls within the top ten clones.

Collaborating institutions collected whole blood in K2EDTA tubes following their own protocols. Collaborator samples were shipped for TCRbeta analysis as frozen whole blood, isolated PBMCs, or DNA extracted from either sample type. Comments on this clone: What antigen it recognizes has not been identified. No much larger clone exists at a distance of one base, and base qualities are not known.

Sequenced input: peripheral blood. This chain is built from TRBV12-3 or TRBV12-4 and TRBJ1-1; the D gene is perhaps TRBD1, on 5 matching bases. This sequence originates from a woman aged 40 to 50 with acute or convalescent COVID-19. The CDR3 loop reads CASSLLRGTEAFF. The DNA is TGTGCCAGCAGTTTGTTGCGGGGGACTGAAGCTTTCTTT.